The following is a T cell receptor (beta chain) sequence with its context. This clonotype was recorded a few times. No antigen is known for it. No base quality information exists; no much larger clone differs at one position. The data stem from a study of T-cell reconstitution after alpha-beta-depleted transplantation in children (dated by TCRdb to about 2016). For context, the study as a whole: Using TCR repertoire profiling, the study followed T-cell immune reconstitution in a quantitative way in children after TCRalphabeta/CD19-depleted allogeneic hematopoietic cell transplantation.

The library came from PCR. Sequencing was carried out with an Illumina HiSeq 2500. Molecular barcoding was employed in the preparation of TCR libraries, with unique molecular identifiers being used to normalize TCRbeta repertoire quantification. TCRdb took the public reads, trimmed them with fastp at Q25, ran MiXCR for clone calling and kept in-frame beta chains. Entries that share a CDR3 protein sequence are merged under the most common genes and DNA. Across this sample there are approximately 640,000 distinct CDR3 sequences, with roughly 17% seen only once. 0.8% to 1.1% of the sample goes to the ten largest clones. V lost 4 bases and J lost 6 bases, and the count of bases not matched to a germline gene is 5. From a lookup of the germline V gene, CDR1 and CDR2 are MNHNS and SASEGT. Measured from the cysteine to the phenylalanine, the CDR3 is 15 residues long. Only CDR3 DNA is held: 45 bases, read in frame from base 1.

This sequence was found in a human donor who donated a stem cell graft to a child with acute myeloid leukemia. The material sequenced was PBMCs from the stem cell graft donor, taken from the stem cell graft. Rearrangement joined TRBV6-1 to TRBJ2-2; the central 10 bases match TRBD1. The CDR3 protein is CASSVRQGASGELFF. The DNA sequence is as follows: TGTGCCAGCAGTGTACGACAGGGGGCATCCGGGGAGCTGTTTTTT.